This entry lists 6 T cell receptor beta chains sequenced from one sample in a study of naive and memory T cell subsets. General study findings and limits: Possibly reflecting memory cells re-expressing CD45RA, a few larger clonotypes occurred in naive repertoires, especially CD8.

For these receptors, no antigen is known. Both TRBC1 and TRBC2 were covered by a beta constant-region primer of two equimolar oligonucleotides. Ligated cDNA was amplified by four rounds of PCR with nested alpha and beta constant-region primers and SP2. TCRdb re-called the UMI-ligation and nested PCR reads through MiXCR, storing one row per CDR3 protein. The sample has around 100,000 distinct CDR3 sequences, approximately 14% seen once. The sample comprised naive CD8+ T cells from blood. All receptors derive from a human donor in good health.

This clonotype has just a few counts. The chain uses TRBV12-3 or TRBV12-4 and TRBJ2-1, with D possibly being TRBD2 (6 bases). Trimming took off 5 bases at V and 8 bases at J, with 19 bases between the two ends. This CDR3 is 15 amino acids long. The CDR3 sequence is CASSPSLGEVYEQFF. The CDR3 DNA is TGTGCCAGCAGTCCCTCGCTAGGGGAGGTCTATGAGCAGTTCTTC.

This clonotype has more than one count but fewer than ten. The chain carries TRBV20-1 and TRBJ2-5; TRBD2 might be the D (6 bases). Germline CDR1 reads DFQATT; CDR2 reads SNEGSKA (reference sequence). The CDR3 has 14 residues. Trimming took 2 bases from V and 5 from J, leaving 15 bases between them. CDR3 sequence (DNA): TGCAGTGCTAGACCGGGAGCCGTGGGGGAGACCCAGTACTTC. Residues: CSARPGAVGETQYF.

This clonotype was picked up a small number of times. V gene TRBV27 combines with J gene TRBJ1-1; D is unclear. With 1 base removed from V and 3 bases from J, the gap between germline ends came to 6 bases. The CDR3 is made up of 13 amino acids. Looked up from germline, CDR1 is MNHEY and CDR2 is SMNVEV (reference sequence). This chain's CDR3 is CASSLFRDTEAFF. The CDR3, as DNA: TGTGCCAGCAGTTTATTCCGGGACACTGAAGCTTTCTTT.

The chain couples TRBV28 to TRBJ2-2; no definite D call. CDR3 length: 13 residues. Germline lookup yields CDR1 MDHEN and CDR2 SYDVKM. V was pared by 10 bases and J by 3 bases, with 12 bases between. The CDR3 nucleotides are TGTGCCACCCTCAACCTCGACACCGGGGAGCTGTTTTTT. It encodes CATLNLDTGELFF.

The chain combines TRBV7-9 with TRBJ2-1; TRBD2 matches 7 bases. Germline CDR1 is SEHNR and CDR2 is FQNEAQ (reference sequence). The CDR3 sequence is 14 residues long. V lost 1 base, J lost 5 bases, and 2 bases stayed unmatched. DNA of the CDR3: TGTGCCAGCAGCTTAGGGGGGGGGAACAATGAGCAGTTCTTC. Protein product: CASSLGGGNNEQFF.

This clonotype was found many times. The chain couples TRBV27 to TRBJ2-6; D unresolved. CDR3 length equals 16 residues. Germline CDR1 is MNHEY and CDR2 is SMNVEV (reference sequence). Trimming removed 4 bases at V and 0 bases at J, with 10 bases between. The CDR3: CASSSNSYSGANVLTF. The CDR3 DNA is TGTGCCAGCAGTTCAAACAGCTACTCTGGGGCCAACGTCCTGACTTTC.